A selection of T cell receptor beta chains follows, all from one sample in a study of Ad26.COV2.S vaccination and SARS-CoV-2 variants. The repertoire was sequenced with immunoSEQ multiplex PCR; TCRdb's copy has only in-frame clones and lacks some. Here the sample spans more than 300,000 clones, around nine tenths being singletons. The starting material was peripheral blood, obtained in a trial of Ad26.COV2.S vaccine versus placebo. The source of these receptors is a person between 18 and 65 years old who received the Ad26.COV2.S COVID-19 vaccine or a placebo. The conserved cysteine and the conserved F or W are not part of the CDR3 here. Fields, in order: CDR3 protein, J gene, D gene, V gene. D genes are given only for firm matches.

CDR3 protein: ASSYGTGVWQPQH; J gene: TRBJ1-5; D gene: TRBD1; V gene: TRBV7-8
CDR3 protein: ASTSLPNTEAF; J gene: TRBJ1-1; D gene: NA; V gene: TRBV5-6
CDR3 protein: ASSQLIRWGSYGYT; J gene: TRBJ1-2; D gene: NA; V gene: TRBV16
CDR3 protein: ASSYQGDSQPQH; J gene: TRBJ1-5; D gene: TRBD1; V gene: TRBV7-9
CDR3 protein: ASRPYMPLGSGPEGEQF; J gene: TRBJ2-1; D gene: NA; V gene: TRBV27
CDR3 protein: ASRPSASTDTQY; J gene: TRBJ2-3; D gene: NA; V gene: TRBV3-1/TRBV3-2
CDR3 protein: ASSKGGRGLGDQPQH; J gene: TRBJ1-5; D gene: NA; V gene: TRBV21-1
CDR3 protein: ASSPKYADTQY; J gene: TRBJ2-3; D gene: NA; V gene: TRBV18
CDR3 protein: ASSYLWLVGSNEQF; J gene: TRBJ2-1; D gene: NA; V gene: TRBV6-5
CDR3 protein: ASSQDVRMGVKDTIY; J gene: TRBJ1-3; D gene: NA; V gene: TRBV4-3
CDR3 protein: ASSLFQAAYEQY; J gene: TRBJ2-7; D gene: NA; V gene: TRBV28
CDR3 protein: ASSDWGGRGYNEQF; J gene: TRBJ2-1; D gene: NA; V gene: TRBV6-6
CDR3 protein: ASSPQGRTEAF; J gene: TRBJ1-1; D gene: NA; V gene: TRBV9
CDR3 protein: ASSYGGWVGNEQF; J gene: TRBJ2-1; D gene: NA; V gene: TRBV6-2/TRBV6-3
CDR3 protein: ASSHRGASGANVLT; J gene: TRBJ2-6; D gene: TRBD1; V gene: TRBV6-2/TRBV6-3
CDR3 protein: ASSLVGGGAGANTGELF; J gene: TRBJ2-2; D gene: NA; V gene: TRBV5-4
CDR3 protein: ASTLLGRTTYEQY; J gene: TRBJ2-7; D gene: NA; V gene: TRBV7-9
CDR3 protein: ASMDGYGYT; J gene: TRBJ1-2; D gene: NA; V gene: TRBV28
CDR3 protein: ASSLRRAGHTDTQY; J gene: TRBJ2-3; D gene: NA; V gene: TRBV7-2
CDR3 protein: ASSLNAGLSTDTQY; J gene: TRBJ2-3; D gene: NA; V gene: TRBV7-9
CDR3 protein: ASSEMSGLAQPQH; J gene: TRBJ1-5; D gene: NA; V gene: TRBV6-1
CDR3 protein: ASSQDDWPSYNEQF; J gene: TRBJ2-1; D gene: NA; V gene: TRBV14
CDR3 protein: ASSQDSTSGERTGELF; J gene: TRBJ2-2; D gene: TRBD2; V gene: TRBV4-3
CDR3 protein: ASSLDAVNSPLH; J gene: TRBJ1-6; D gene: NA; V gene: TRBV5-1
CDR3 protein: ASRESKGRASYTQY; J gene: TRBJ2-3; D gene: NA; V gene: TRBV28
CDR3 protein: ASSLAEGSNQPQH; J gene: TRBJ1-5; D gene: NA; V gene: TRBV18
CDR3 protein: ASSSTGDNSPLH; J gene: TRBJ1-6; D gene: TRBD1; V gene: TRBV7-6
CDR3 protein: ASSRQDRGDNEQF; J gene: TRBJ2-1; D gene: TRBD1; V gene: TRBV4-3
CDR3 protein: ASSEYTVSLGYT; J gene: TRBJ1-2; D gene: NA; V gene: TRBV2
CDR3 protein: ASSEQGFSSYNSPLH; J gene: TRBJ1-6; D gene: NA; V gene: TRBV19
CDR3 protein: ASSLAGGADTQY; J gene: TRBJ2-3; D gene: TRBD2; V gene: TRBV5-1
CDR3 protein: ASSVAGQGFGNTIY; J gene: TRBJ1-3; D gene: TRBD1; V gene: TRBV9
CDR3 protein: AWSDVGSEAF; J gene: TRBJ1-1; D gene: NA; V gene: TRBV30
CDR3 protein: ASSLDRLNQPQH; J gene: TRBJ1-5; D gene: NA; V gene: TRBV2
CDR3 protein: ASRKNIFYGYT; J gene: TRBJ1-2; D gene: NA; V gene: TRBV12-3/TRBV12-4
CDR3 protein: ASSGTGRNTIY; J gene: TRBJ1-3; D gene: TRBD1; V gene: TRBV7-2
CDR3 protein: ASSPNTGGVMSEAF; J gene: TRBJ1-1; D gene: TRBD1; V gene: TRBV18
CDR3 protein: ASSLAAGQPNNIQY; J gene: TRBJ2-4; D gene: NA; V gene: TRBV7-9
CDR3 protein: ATSRDPMETDTQY; J gene: TRBJ2-3; D gene: NA; V gene: TRBV15
CDR3 protein: SARGAVGVKETQY; J gene: TRBJ2-5; D gene: NA; V gene: TRBV29-1
CDR3 protein: ASSESGGAETQY; J gene: TRBJ2-5; D gene: NA; V gene: TRBV10-2
CDR3 protein: ASSQGPHEQF; J gene: TRBJ2-1; D gene: NA; V gene: TRBV3-1/TRBV3-2
CDR3 protein: ASSRTGAHEKLF; J gene: TRBJ1-4; D gene: TRBD1; V gene: TRBV6-5
CDR3 protein: ASSKMSPTEAF; J gene: TRBJ1-1; D gene: NA; V gene: TRBV21-1
CDR3 protein: ASSAQTTGAGGEKLF; J gene: TRBJ1-4; D gene: TRBD1; V gene: TRBV9
CDR3 protein: SVEDGTDSASGYT; J gene: TRBJ1-2; D gene: NA; V gene: TRBV29-1
CDR3 protein: ASTPRWGAF; J gene: TRBJ1-1; D gene: NA; V gene: TRBV28
CDR3 protein: ASSHGQGYQPQH; J gene: TRBJ1-5; D gene: TRBD1; V gene: TRBV5-6
CDR3 protein: ASSPGQGANEQY; J gene: TRBJ2-7; D gene: TRBD1; V gene: TRBV9
CDR3 protein: ASSYFDRAHEQY; J gene: TRBJ2-7; D gene: TRBD1; V gene: TRBV6-2/TRBV6-3
CDR3 protein: ASSSGTTYIKSSYEQY; J gene: TRBJ2-7; D gene: TRBD2; V gene: TRBV28
CDR3 protein: ASSSDGLPGNTIY; J gene: TRBJ1-3; D gene: NA; V gene: TRBV28
CDR3 protein: ASSMRGSGANVLT; J gene: TRBJ2-6; D gene: NA; V gene: TRBV19
CDR3 protein: ASRRWGAANSYEQY; J gene: TRBJ2-7; D gene: NA; V gene: TRBV11-2
CDR3 protein: ASSFKGEETQY; J gene: TRBJ2-5; D gene: NA; V gene: TRBV5-4
CDR3 protein: ASSLGQNNEKLF; J gene: TRBJ1-4; D gene: TRBD1; V gene: TRBV3-1/TRBV3-2
CDR3 protein: ASSLGLAGGYTDTQY; J gene: TRBJ2-3; D gene: TRBD2; V gene: TRBV5-5
CDR3 protein: ASSVAGGSLYEQY; J gene: TRBJ2-7; D gene: TRBD2; V gene: TRBV9
CDR3 protein: ASSLGGWGTDTQY; J gene: TRBJ2-3; D gene: TRBD2; V gene: TRBV3-1/TRBV3-2
CDR3 protein: AISEGRRGRGSPPDTQY; J gene: TRBJ2-3; D gene: NA; V gene: TRBV10-3